This T cell receptor (beta chain) originates from a study of OX40 agonist ivuxolimab in advanced cancers. Repertoires were generated with immunoSEQ multiplex PCR, while TCRdb's copy carries only in-frame clones and drops some. The sample carries about 72,000 clones, roughly 87% recorded once. The CDR3 is 14 residues long. The germline gives CDR1 LNHDA, CDR2 SQIVND (reference sequence). The V gene lost 4 bases and the J gene lost 8 bases, with 14 bases spanning the gap. Sequencing used CD4+ or CD8+ T cells sorted from blood, obtained in a trial of the OX40 agonist ivuxolimab. The chain joins TRBV19 to TRBJ2-2; D call uncertain. This receptor was obtained from an adult with an advanced solid tumor such as melanoma, head and neck, liver or kidney cancer. The CDR3 region is CASSTRRLDGELFF. CDR3 nucleotides: TGTGCCAGTAGTACCCGCCGGTTAGATGGGGAGCTGTTTTTT. Complete variable domain (other parts from reference TRBV19 and TRBJ2-2): DGGITQSPKYLFRKEGQNVTLSCEQNLNHDAMYWYRQDPGQGLRLIYYSQIVNDFQKGDIAEGYSVSREKKESFPLTVTSAQKNPTAFYLCASSTRRLDGELFFGEGSRLTVL.